The T cell receptor beta chain described here comes from a study of T cell repertoires in cytomegalovirus infection. Whole-study context: From public TCR beta signatures came an indication of both CMV infection and matching HLA type.

Study conclusions and caveats: Cumulative frequency (of public TCR beta family members) identified carriers of CMV plus the relevant HLA. Predominance within the ex vivo response was attributable to HLA-C-restricted CMV-specific TCR beta clonotypes.

Points on this clonotype: Its antigen is not known.

A single record per CDR3 protein comes from TCRdb applying MiXCR to the reads. The table includes about 740,000 distinct CDR3 sequences, roughly 35% detected once. The sequence was collected from a human donor in good health (CMV status not recorded). Some clones in this sample may be carry-over from other donors' samples. The material sequenced was PBMCs.

The chain's CDR3 is CASSSGTGSTYEQYF. In nucleotides, the CDR3 is TGTGCCAGCAGCTCCGGGACAGGGTCCACCTACGAGCAGTACTTC. The chain combines TRBV28 with TRBJ2-7, with 9 nucleotides matching TRBD1. Germline trimming cut 6 bases from V and 2 bases from J; bases unmatched to any gene: 8. CDR3 length: 15 residues. CDR1 MDHEN and CDR2 SYDVKM come from the germline V gene.